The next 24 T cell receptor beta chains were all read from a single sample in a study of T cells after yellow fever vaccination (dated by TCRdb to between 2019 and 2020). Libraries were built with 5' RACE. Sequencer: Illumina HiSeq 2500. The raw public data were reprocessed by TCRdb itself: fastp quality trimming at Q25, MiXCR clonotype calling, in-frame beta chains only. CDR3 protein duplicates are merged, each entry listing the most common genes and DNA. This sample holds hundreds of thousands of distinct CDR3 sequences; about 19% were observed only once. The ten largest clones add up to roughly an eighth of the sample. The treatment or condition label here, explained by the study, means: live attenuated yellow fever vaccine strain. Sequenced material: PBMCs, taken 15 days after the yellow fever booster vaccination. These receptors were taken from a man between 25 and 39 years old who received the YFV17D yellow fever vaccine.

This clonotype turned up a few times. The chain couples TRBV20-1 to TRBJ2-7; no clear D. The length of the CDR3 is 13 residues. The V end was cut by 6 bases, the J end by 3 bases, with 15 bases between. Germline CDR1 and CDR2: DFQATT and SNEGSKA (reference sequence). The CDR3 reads CSAKGLSDYEQYF. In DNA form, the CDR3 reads TGCAGTGCAAAGGGCCTGAGCGACTACGAGCAGTACTTC.

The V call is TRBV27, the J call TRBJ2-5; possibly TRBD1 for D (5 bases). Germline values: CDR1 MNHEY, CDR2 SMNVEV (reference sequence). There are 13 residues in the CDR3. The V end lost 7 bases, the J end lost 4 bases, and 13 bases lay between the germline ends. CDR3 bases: TGTGCCAGCACCCGAAGGGGCGGAGAGACCCAGTACTTC. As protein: CASTRRGGETQYF.

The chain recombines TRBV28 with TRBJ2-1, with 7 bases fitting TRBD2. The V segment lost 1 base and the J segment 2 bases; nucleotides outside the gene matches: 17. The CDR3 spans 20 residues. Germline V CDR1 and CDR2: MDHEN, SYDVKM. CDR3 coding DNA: TGTGCCAGCAGTTTATATGGACTAGGGGTTGGCGGGAACCCCTACAATGAGCAGTTCTTC. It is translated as CASSLYGLGVGGNPYNEQFF.

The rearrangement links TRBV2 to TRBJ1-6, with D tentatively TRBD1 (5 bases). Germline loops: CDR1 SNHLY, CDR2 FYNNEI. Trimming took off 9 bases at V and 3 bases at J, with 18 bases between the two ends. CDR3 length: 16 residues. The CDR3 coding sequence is TGTGCCAGGAGGATGGGGCGCGGGGACTATAATTCACCCCTCCACTTT. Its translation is CARRMGRGDYNSPLHF.

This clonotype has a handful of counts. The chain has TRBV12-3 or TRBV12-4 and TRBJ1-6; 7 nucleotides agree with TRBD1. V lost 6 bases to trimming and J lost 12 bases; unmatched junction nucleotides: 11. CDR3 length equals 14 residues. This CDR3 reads CASSIDRASRPLHF. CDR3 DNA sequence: TGTGCCAGCAGCATTGACAGGGCCTCCCGACCCCTCCACTTT.

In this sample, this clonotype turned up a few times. The CDR3 loop is CASMRWASSSGANVLTF. Written as DNA, the CDR3 is TGTGCCAGTATGCGGTGGGCCAGCAGCTCTGGGGCCAACGTCCTGACTTTC. V and J are TRBV19 and TRBJ2-6; D not certain. The CDR3 consists of 17 residues. V lost 7 bases to trimming and J lost 0 bases, with 16 bases between them. Germline CDR1 reads LNHDA; CDR2 reads SQIVND (reference sequence).

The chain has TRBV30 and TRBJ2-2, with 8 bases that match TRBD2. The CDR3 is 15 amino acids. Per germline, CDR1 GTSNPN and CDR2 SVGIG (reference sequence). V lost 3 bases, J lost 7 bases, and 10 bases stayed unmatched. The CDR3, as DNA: TGTGCCTGGAGATGGGGGAGCGGGAGCGGCGGGGAGCTGTTTTTT. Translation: CAWRWGSGSGGELFF.

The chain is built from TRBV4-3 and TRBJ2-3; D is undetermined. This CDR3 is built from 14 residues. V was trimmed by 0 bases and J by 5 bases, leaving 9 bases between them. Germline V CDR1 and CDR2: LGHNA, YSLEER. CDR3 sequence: CASSQERLGDTQYF. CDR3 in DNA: TGCGCCAGCAGCCAAGAGCGACTGGGAGATACGCAGTATTTT.

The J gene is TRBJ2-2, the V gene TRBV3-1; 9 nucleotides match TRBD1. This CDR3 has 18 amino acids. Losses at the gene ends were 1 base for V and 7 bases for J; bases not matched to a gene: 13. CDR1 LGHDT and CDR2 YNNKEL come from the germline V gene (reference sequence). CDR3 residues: CASSQGGTGRQYVGELFF. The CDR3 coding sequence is TGTGCCAGCAGCCAAGGAGGGACAGGGCGGCAGTATGTCGGGGAGCTGTTTTTT.

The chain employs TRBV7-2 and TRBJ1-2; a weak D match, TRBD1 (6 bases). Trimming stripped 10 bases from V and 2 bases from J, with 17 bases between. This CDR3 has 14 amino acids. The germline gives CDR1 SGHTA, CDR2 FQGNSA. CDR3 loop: CAIPGAGENYGYTF. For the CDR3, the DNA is TGTGCCATCCCAGGGGCAGGGGAGAACTATGGCTACACCTTC.

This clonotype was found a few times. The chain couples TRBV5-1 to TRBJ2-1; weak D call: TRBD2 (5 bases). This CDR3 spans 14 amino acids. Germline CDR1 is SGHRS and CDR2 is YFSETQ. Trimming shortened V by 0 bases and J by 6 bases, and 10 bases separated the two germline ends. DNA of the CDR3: TGCGCCAGCAGCTTGGGGGAGTCAATCAATGAGCAGTTCTTC. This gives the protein CASSLGESINEQFF.

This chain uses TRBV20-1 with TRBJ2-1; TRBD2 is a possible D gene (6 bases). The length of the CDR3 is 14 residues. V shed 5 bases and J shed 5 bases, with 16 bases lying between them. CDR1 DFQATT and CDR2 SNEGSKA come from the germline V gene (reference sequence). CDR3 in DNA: TGCAGTGCTTGGGGGGTCCGGATCAACAATGAGCAGTTCTTC. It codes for CSAWGVRINNEQFF.

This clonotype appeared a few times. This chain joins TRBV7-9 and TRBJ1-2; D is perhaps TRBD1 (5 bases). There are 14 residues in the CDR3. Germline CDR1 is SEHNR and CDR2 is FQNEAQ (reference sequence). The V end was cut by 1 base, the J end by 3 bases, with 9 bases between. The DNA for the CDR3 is TGTGCCAGCAGCTTAGGGGGCAGATACTATGGCTACACCTTC. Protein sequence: CASSLGGRYYGYTF.

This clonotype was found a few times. In DNA form, the CDR3 reads TGTGCCAGCAGTCGTGCGGGTGGTAACACTGAAGCTTTCTTT. Translated: CASSRAGGNTEAFF. The chain links TRBV27 to TRBJ1-1; the D is unclear. The V gene lost 5 bases and the J gene lost 2 bases, with 12 bases spanning the gap. The CDR3 contains 14 residues. The V gene's germline CDR1 is MNHEY and CDR2 SMNVEV (reference sequence).

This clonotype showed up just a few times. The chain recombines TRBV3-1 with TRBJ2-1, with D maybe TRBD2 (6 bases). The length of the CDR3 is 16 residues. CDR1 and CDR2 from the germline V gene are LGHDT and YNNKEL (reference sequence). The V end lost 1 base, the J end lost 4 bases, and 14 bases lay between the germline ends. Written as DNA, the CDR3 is TGTGCCAGCAGCCAAGGCATAGCGGTCCTTTACAATGAGCAGTTCTTC. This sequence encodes CASSQGIAVLYNEQFF.

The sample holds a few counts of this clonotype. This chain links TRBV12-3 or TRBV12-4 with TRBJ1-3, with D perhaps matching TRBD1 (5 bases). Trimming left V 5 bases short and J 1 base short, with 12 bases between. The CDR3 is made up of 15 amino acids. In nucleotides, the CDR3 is TGTGCCAGCAGTCCCTCAGGGTTATCTGGAAACACCATATATTTT. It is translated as CASSPSGLSGNTIYF.

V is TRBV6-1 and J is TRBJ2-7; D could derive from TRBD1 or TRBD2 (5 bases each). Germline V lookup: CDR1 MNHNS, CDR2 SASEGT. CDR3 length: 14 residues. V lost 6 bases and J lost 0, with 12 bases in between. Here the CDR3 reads CASRRDGRSYEQYF. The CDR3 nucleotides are TGTGCCAGCAGACGGGACGGCCGCTCCTACGAGCAGTACTTC.

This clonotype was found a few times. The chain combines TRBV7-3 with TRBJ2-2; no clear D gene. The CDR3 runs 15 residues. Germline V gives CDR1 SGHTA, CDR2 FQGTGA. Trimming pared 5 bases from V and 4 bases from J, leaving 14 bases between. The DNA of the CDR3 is TGTGCCAGCAGCCTTAACCCCACAGTCACCGGGGAGCTGTTTTTT. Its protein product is CASSLNPTVTGELFF.

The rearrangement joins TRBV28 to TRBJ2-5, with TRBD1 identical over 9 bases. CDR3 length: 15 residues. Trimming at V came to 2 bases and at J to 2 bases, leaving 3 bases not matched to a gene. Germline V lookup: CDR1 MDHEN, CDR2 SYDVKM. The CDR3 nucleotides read TGTGCCAGCAGTTTAGGACAGGGGAGGCAAGAGACCCAGTACTTC. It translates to CASSLGQGRQETQYF.

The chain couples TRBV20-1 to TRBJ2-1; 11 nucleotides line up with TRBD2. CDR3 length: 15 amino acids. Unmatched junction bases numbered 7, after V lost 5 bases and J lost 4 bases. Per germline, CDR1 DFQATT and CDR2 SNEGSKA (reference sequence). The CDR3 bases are TGCAGTGCTGTTACTAGCGGGAGAGTATACAATGAGCAGTTCTTC. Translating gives CSAVTSGRVYNEQFF.

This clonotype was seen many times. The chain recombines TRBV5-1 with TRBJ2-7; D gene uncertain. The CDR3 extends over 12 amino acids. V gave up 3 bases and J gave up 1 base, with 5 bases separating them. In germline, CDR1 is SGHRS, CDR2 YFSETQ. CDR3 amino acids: CASSSGSYEQYF. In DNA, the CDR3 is TGCGCCAGCAGCTCCGGATCCTACGAGCAGTACTTC. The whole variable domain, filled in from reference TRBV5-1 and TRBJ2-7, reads KAGVTQTPRYLIKTRGQQVTLSCSPISGHRSVSWYQQTPGQGLQFLFEYFSETQRNKGNFPGRFSGRQFSNSRSEMNVSTLELGDSALYLCASSSGSYEQYFGPGTRLTVT.

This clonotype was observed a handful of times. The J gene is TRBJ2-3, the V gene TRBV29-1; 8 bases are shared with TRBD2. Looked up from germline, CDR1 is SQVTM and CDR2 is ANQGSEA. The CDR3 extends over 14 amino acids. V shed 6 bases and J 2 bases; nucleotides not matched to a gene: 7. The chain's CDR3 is CSVSSGSYTDTQYF. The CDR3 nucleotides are TGCAGCGTCTCTAGCGGGTCGTACACAGATACGCAGTATTTT.

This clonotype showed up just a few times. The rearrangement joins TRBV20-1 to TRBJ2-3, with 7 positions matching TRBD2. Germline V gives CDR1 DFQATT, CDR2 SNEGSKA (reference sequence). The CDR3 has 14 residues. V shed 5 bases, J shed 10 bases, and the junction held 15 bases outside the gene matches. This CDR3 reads CSAGSLAPRRAQYF. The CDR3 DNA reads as TGCAGTGCTGGCTCACTAGCGCCCCGCAGAGCGCAGTATTTT.

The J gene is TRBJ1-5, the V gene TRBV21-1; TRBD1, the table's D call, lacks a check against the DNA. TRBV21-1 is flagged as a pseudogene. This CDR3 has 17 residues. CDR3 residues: CASSKERRTQQDQPQHF. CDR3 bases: TGTGCCAGCAGCAAAGAACGGAGGACACAACAAGATCAGCCCCAGCATTTT.